The text below deals with one T cell receptor (beta chain). The sample belongs to a study of blood T cell repertoires in COVID-19. Study context: From the United States, Italy and Spain came samples of acute and convalescent COVID-19. Sources were T cells, B-cell-depleted T cells, or PBMCs; the material itself was cDNA or gDNA.

Using immunoSEQ multiplex PCR, the repertoire was profiled, and TCRdb retains in-frame clones only, with some absent. The table has hundreds of thousands of clones, around 80% seen once. The CDR3 is made up of 16 amino acids. Which cohort a participant joined came from the clinical history participants gave. Individuals in the exposed group had encountered a COVID-19 case within 2 weeks preceding study entry. J is TRBJ1-5 and V is TRBV21-1; the table's D call TRBD1 went unverified against the DNA. TRBV21-1 counts as a pseudogene. This sequence was found in a man aged 40-49 years who had been exposed to COVID-19. The specimen was PBMCs or T cells enriched from blood (not recorded which). The CDR3 DNA is TGTGCCAGCAGCAAACCGACAGGCAGGCGGAATCAGCCCCAGCATTTT. Its protein product is CASSKPTGRRNQPQHF.